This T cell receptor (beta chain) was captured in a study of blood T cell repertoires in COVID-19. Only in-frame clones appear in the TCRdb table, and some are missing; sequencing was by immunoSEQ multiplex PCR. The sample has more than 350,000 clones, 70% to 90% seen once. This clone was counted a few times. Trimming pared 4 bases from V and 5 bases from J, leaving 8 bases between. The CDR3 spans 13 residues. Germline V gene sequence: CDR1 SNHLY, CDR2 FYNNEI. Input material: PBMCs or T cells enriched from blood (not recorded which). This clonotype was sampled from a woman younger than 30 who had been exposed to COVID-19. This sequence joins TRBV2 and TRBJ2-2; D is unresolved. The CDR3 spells CASSGSGTGELFF. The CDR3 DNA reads TGTGCCAGCAGTGGATCAGGAACCGGGGAGCTGTTTTTT.